This entry lists 20 T cell receptor beta chains sequenced from one sample in a study of cytomegalovirus exposure and HLA in healthy donors. Assay used: immunoSEQ multiplex PCR; TCRdb lists only in-frame clones, some missing. The sample holds some 190,000 clones, more than 75% seen once. Sequenced: PBMCs. These receptors were taken from a man aged 25-45 years in good health and CMV-seropositive.

CDR3 amino acids: CASSVGTSGEETQYF. CDR3 DNA: TGTGCCAGCAGTGTAGGGACTAGCGGGGAAGAGACCCAGTACTTC. The V call is TRBV6-1, the J call TRBJ2-5; TRBD2 aligns across 13 bases. This CDR3 has 15 amino acids. J was trimmed by 3 bases and V by 4 bases; bases with no gene match: 2. Germline loops: CDR1 MNHNS, CDR2 SASEGT.

Within the sample, this clone is medium-sized. The rearrangement links TRBV6-1 to TRBJ2-6, with D uncertain. Between the trimmed V and J ends, which lost 1 base and 0 bases, there was a span of 4 bases. Per the germline V gene, CDR1 is MNHNS and CDR2 is SASEGT. The CDR3 runs 15 residues. DNA for the CDR3: TGTGCCAGCAGTGAAGACGCCTCTGGGGCCAACGTCCTGACTTTC. Translating gives CASSEDASGANVLTF.

V and J are TRBV30 and TRBJ2-5; D is unclear. Germline V CDR1 and CDR2: GTSNPN, SVGIG (reference sequence). CDR3 length: 12 amino acids. V was cut by 0 bases and J by 5 bases, with 7 bases left in between. The CDR3 coding sequence is TGTGCCTGGAGTGTGTCTGGGGAGACCCAGTACTTC. It translates to CAWSVSGETQYF.

This chain connects TRBV7-9 to TRBJ2-1, with TRBD2 matching over 10 bases. V lost 6 bases and J lost 3; bases outside the gene matches: 2. Looked up from germline, CDR1 is SEHNR and CDR2 is FQNEAQ (reference sequence). The length of the CDR3 is 14 residues. The CDR3 loop reads CASRPSGSYNEQFF. The DNA of the CDR3 is TGTGCCAGCAGACCTAGCGGGAGCTACAATGAGCAGTTCTTC.

V usage is TRBV9 and J usage is TRBJ2-1; TRBD2 agrees at 11 bases. The ends lost 4 bases at V and 7 bases at J; junction bases unmatched: 13. The CDR3 is made up of 17 amino acids. Germline-derived CDR1 and CDR2 are SGDLS and YYNGEE. The CDR3, as DNA: TGTGCCAGCAGCACCCCCCTAGCGGGAGGAAAGTCGAATGAGCAGTTCTTC. Encoded protein: CASSTPLAGGKSNEQFF.

V usage is TRBV23-1 and J usage is TRBJ1-2; 7 bases agree with TRBD1. TRBV23-1 is known as an ORF, though its function is uncertain. V dropped 6 bases and J dropped 9; count of bases not matched to a gene: 7. This CDR3 has 12 amino acids. The CDR3 is CASRHDRDSYTF. In nucleotides, the CDR3 is TGCGCCAGCAGACACGACAGGGATAGCTACACCTTC.

J is TRBJ2-3 and V is TRBV6-1; D remains unclear. CDR1 is MNHNS and CDR2 is SASEGT in the germline V gene. Trimming took 3 bases from V and 5 from J, leaving 6 bases between them. The CDR3 is 12 residues long. For the CDR3, the DNA is TGTGCCAGCAGTGACCGTGAAGATACGCAGTATTTT. Its translation: CASSDREDTQYF.

On this clone itself: A much larger clone sits a single nucleotide away, making a read error possible. Other DNA sequences of this sample code for an identical CDR3. The chain joins TRBV28 to TRBJ2-7; D is unresolved. Trimming left V 3 bases short and J 1 base short, with 4 bases between. Germline lookup yields CDR1 MDHEN and CDR2 SYDVKM. CDR3 length: 12 residues. The CDR3: CASSLVSYEQYF. The CDR3 nucleotides read TGTGCCAGCAGTTTGGTGTCCTACGAGCAGTACTTC. The variable domain in full, completed from reference TRBV28 and TRBJ2-7, reads DVKVTQSSRYLVKRTGEKVFLECVQDMDHENMFWYRQDPGLGLRLIYFSYDVKMKEKGDIPEGYSVSREKKERFSLILESASTNQTSMYLCASSLVSYEQYFGPGTRLTVT.

The rearrangement links TRBV30 to TRBJ1-4; unclear D gene. Trimming stripped 3 bases from V and 8 bases from J, with 7 bases between. Per germline, CDR1 GTSNPN and CDR2 SVGIG (reference sequence). The CDR3 is 11 residues long. This CDR3 is CAWRGGEKLFF. CDR3 DNA: TGTGCCTGGAGGGGTGGCGAAAAACTGTTTTTT.

V and J are TRBV28 and TRBJ2-1; D is possibly TRBD2 (5 bases). The CDR3 loop spans 13 amino acids. Germline CDR1 and CDR2: MDHEN and SYDVKM. The CDR3: CGTLGSGYNEQFF. The CDR3 bases are TGTGGCACTCTAGGGTCGGGATACAATGAGCAGTTCTTC.

This clone has a single count. The J gene is TRBJ1-6, the V gene TRBV27; D is ambiguous. V lost 7 bases and J lost 3, with 25 bases in between. The CDR3 runs 19 residues. Germline V gene lookup returns CDR1 MNHEY and CDR2 SMNVEV (reference sequence). This CDR3 is CASTALPVWGVDYNSPLHF. CDR3 nucleotide sequence: TGTGCCAGCACAGCCCTACCAGTATGGGGAGTGGACTATAATTCACCCCTCCACTTT.

The chain joins TRBV11-3 to TRBJ1-2, with TRBD1 identical over 11 bases. With V trimmed by 5 bases and J by 4 bases, 9 bases remained unmatched. The CDR3 sequence is 16 residues long. Germline values: CDR1 SGHNT, CDR2 YENEEA. This CDR3 is CASSKAPGQGGYGYTF. In DNA form, the CDR3 reads TGTGCCAGCAGCAAAGCCCCGGGACAGGGGGGCTATGGCTACACCTTC.

The chain couples TRBV20-1 to TRBJ2-5; D is unresolved. CDR1 is DFQATT and CDR2 is SNEGSKA in the germline V gene (reference sequence). The CDR3 totals 11 residues. V shed 6 bases and J shed 8 bases, with 13 bases lying between them. The DNA for the CDR3 is TGCAGTGCCCAAGTCGGGTCCACCCAGTACTTC. Its translation is CSAQVGSTQYF.

The chain uses TRBV28 and TRBJ1-6, with 7 bases matching TRBD1. The V and J ends lost 5 bases and 12 bases, in that order; junction bases with no gene match: 10. The CDR3 covers 14 residues. CDR1 and CDR2 from the germline V gene are MDHEN and SYDVKM. The CDR3 loop is CASSVRDSLRPLHF. DNA of the CDR3: TGTGCCAGCAGTGTCCGGGACAGCCTACGACCCCTCCACTTT.

The chain is built from TRBV6-5 and TRBJ2-1; TRBD2 agrees at 8 bases. Germline loops: CDR1 MNHEY, CDR2 SVGAGI. V trimming: 2 bases; J trimming: 4 bases; junction bases outside the gene matches: 7. CDR3 length: 16 residues. The CDR3 sequence is CASSYIRGGPYNEQFF. The DNA for the CDR3 is TGTGCCAGCAGTTACATACGCGGGGGGCCTTACAATGAGCAGTTCTTC.

CDR3 DNA sequence: TGCGCCAGCAGCCCCGGGACTAGCGGGAGTCCCTACGAGCAGTACTTC. This encodes CASSPGTSGSPYEQYF. The rearrangement uses TRBV4-1 and TRBJ2-7; TRBD2 agrees at 14 bases. The V and J ends lost 4 bases and 2 bases, in that order; junction bases with no gene match: 4. The germline V gene has CDR1 MGHRA and CDR2 YSYEKL. The CDR3 sequence is 16 residues long.

This chain connects TRBV6-1 to TRBJ1-2, with 7 bases aligning to TRBD1. J lost 4 bases, V lost 4 bases, and 6 bases had no gene match. The CDR3 has 14 amino acids. CDR1 and CDR2 (germline): MNHNS, SASEGT. The DNA of the CDR3 is TGTGCCAGCAGTGTAGTAGGGGGCTCCTATGGCTACACCTTC. Translated, it gives CASSVVGGSYGYTF.

The CDR3 region has the DNA TGTGCCAGCAGTTTTCTGGACAGCAACAATCAGCCCCAGCATTTT. This codes for CASSFLDSNNQPQHF. The J gene is TRBJ1-5, the V gene TRBV6-6, with D possibly matching TRBD1 (6 bases). Germline V gene data show CDR1 as MNHNY and CDR2 as SVGAGI (reference sequence). Trimming removed 4 bases at V and 3 bases at J, with 13 bases between. CDR3 length: 15 residues.

In its sample, this clone was seen a few times. V gene TRBV29-1 combines with J gene TRBJ1-1, with unresolved D. V lost 2 bases to trimming and J lost 2 bases, with 6 bases between them. Per germline, CDR1 SQVTM and CDR2 ANQGSEA. This CDR3 region has 12 residues. CDR3 sequence: CSVETANTEAFF. CDR3 DNA sequence: TGCAGCGTTGAAACAGCCAACACTGAAGCTTTCTTT.

The chain couples TRBV7-2 to TRBJ2-7; 7 bases align to TRBD1. Trimming removed 6 bases from V and 4 bases from J; junction bases left unmatched: 3. This CDR3 spans 12 amino acids. CDR1 is SGHTA, CDR2 FQGNSA, per germline. CDR3 in DNA: TGTGCCAGCAGATCAGGGGGTTACGAGCAGTACTTC. Residues: CASRSGGYEQYF.